This T cell receptor (beta chain) stems from a study of control samples from healthy donors and cancer patients. TCRdb keeps only in-frame clones here, not all; method: immunoSEQ multiplex PCR. The sample contains 79,000 or so clones, about 88% of which appear only once. Trimming removed 2 bases from V and 4 bases from J, with 6 bases in between. In germline, CDR1 is LGHDT, CDR2 YNNKEL (reference sequence). There are 13 residues in the CDR3. This chain connects TRBV3-1 (or the pseudogene TRBV3-2) to TRBJ1-5; TRBD1 might be the D (5 bases). Sequencing was performed on PBMCs. The TCR comes from a woman aged 45 to 65 with colorectal cancer. The CDR3 DNA sequence: TGTGCCAGCAGCCAATGGGGGAATCAGCCCCAGCATTTT. As protein: CASSQWGNQPQHF.